A selection of T cell receptor beta chains follows, all from one sample in a study of blood T cell repertoires in COVID-19. Produced via immunoSEQ multiplex PCR; TCRdb's table is partial and in-frame only. The table shows around 300,000 clones, with approximately 89% occurring only once. Sequenced material: PBMCs or T cells enriched from blood (not recorded which). The receptors originated from a woman in her sixties who had recovered from COVID-19. The CDR3 runs from the conserved cysteine through the conserved F or W. D genes are given only for firm matches. Clone sizes are given selectively: once, few, many, or a class where the clone is expanded.

abundance,d_gene,j_gene,v_gene,CDR3aa,CDR3nt
.,TRBD1,TRBJ2-2,TRBV15,CAVRDREYLELFF,TGTGCCGTCCGGGACAGGGAGTATTTGGAGCTGTTTTTT
.,.,TRBJ2-7,TRBV15,CATSRGSGPYEQYF,TGTGCCACCAGCAGAGGTAGCGGACCCTACGAGCAGTACTTC
once,TRBD1,TRBJ1-6,TRBV10-3,CASRQGSYNSPLHF,TGTGCCAGTCGACAGGGGTCCTATAATTCACCCCTCCACTTT
.,.,TRBJ2-3,TRBV19,CASSGYGLDTQYF,TGTGCCAGTAGCGGCTACGGACTAGATACGCAGTATTTT
.,TRBD2,TRBJ2-1,TRBV24-1,CATSVSSGRLYEQFF,TGTGCCACCAGTGTTTCTAGCGGGAGACTCTATGAGCAGTTCTTC
.,.,TRBJ1-6,TRBV11-3,CASRDTARSYHNSPLHF,TGTGCCAGCAGGGACACGGCCAGGTCCTACCATAATTCACCCCTCCACTTT
.,TRBD1,TRBJ1-2,TRBV29-1,CSVLQGASYGYTF,TGCAGCGTCTTACAGGGGGCGAGCTATGGCTACACCTTC
.,TRBD1,TRBJ2-3,TRBV2,CASSARTGTTDTQYF,TGTGCCAGCTCCGCCAGGACAGGGACCACAGATACGCAGTATTTT
.,.,TRBJ1-6,TRBV5-1,CASSFDGGGSPLHF,TGCGCCAGCAGCTTTGATGGGGGAGGCTCACCCCTCCACTTT
.,TRBD1,TRBJ2-4,TRBV5-1,CASGPGQGWDIQYF,TGCGCCAGCGGCCCGGGACAGGGATGGGACATTCAGTACTTC